This TCR beta chain is drawn from a study of T cell changes during pregnancy in multiple sclerosis. CDR3 size: 14 residues. The V gene end was trimmed by 2 bases and the J gene end by 0 bases; junction bases not matched to a gene: 2. Germline V gives CDR1 SGDLS, CDR2 YYNGEE. Measured with immunoSEQ multiplex PCR; TCRdb has only the in-frame clones, and not every one. The data contain 35,000 to 45,000 clones, about 92% of them seen just once; the ten biggest clones take up roughly 13%. The specimen was CD8+ T cells from peripheral blood mononuclear cells, collected in the first trimester of pregnancy. This chain connects TRBV9 to TRBJ2-7; 7 bases agree with TRBD1. This TCR was recovered from a female donor with multiple sclerosis, enrolled in a pregnancy study. This chain's CDR3 is CASSVGDSSYEQYF. The CDR3 nucleotides read TGTGCCAGCAGCGTTGGGGACAGCTCCTACGAGCAGTACTTC.